A single sample gave rise to the 12 T cell receptor beta chains below, sequenced in a study of T cells in Graves' hyperthyroidism and ophthalmopathy. RNA transcripts served as the template for amplifying TCR beta CDR3 regions. During a first-round RT-PCR of the TCR CDR3, the HTBI primer set was used. Each CDR3 protein is one row after TCRdb ran MiXCR on the multiplex PCR reads. The sample yields approximately 420,000 distinct CDR3 sequences, about 13% seen once. The material sequenced was blood. These receptors were taken from a woman between 18 and 30 years old with Graves' hyperthyroidism.

This clonotype appeared many times. The V and J genes are TRBV30 and TRBJ2-7; 9 bases are shared with TRBD1. With V trimmed by 1 base and J by 4 bases, 11 bases remained unmatched. CDR3 length equals 16 residues. Germline CDR1 GTSNPN, CDR2 SVGIG (reference sequence). The CDR3 is CAWSEAAGTGTYEQYF. In DNA form, the CDR3 reads TGTGCCTGGAGTGAGGCAGCGGGGACAGGGACGTACGAGCAGTACTTC.

The V and J genes are TRBV6-2 or TRBV6-3 and TRBJ1-5; no clear D. Germline V gives CDR1 MNHEY, CDR2 SVGEGT. Trimming took off 3 bases at V and 0 bases at J, with 12 bases between the two ends. This CDR3 has 16 amino acids. CDR3 in amino acids: CASSYGSRRSNQPQHF. In DNA, the CDR3 is TGTGCCAGCAGTTATGGTTCCAGGCGTAGCAATCAGCCCCAGCATTTT.

The V and J genes are TRBV6-1 and TRBJ1-5, with 7 positions matching TRBD1. The germline V gene encodes CDR1 MNHNS and CDR2 SASEGT. After removal of 4 bases from V and 2 bases from J, the junction contained 5 bases not matched to a gene. The length of the CDR3 is 15 residues. The CDR3 sequence: CASSAFDRGNQPQHF. As DNA, the CDR3 is TGTGCCAGCAGTGCATTCGACAGGGGCAATCAGCCCCAGCATTTT.

This clonotype was observed at least ten times. V usage is TRBV20-1 and J usage is TRBJ1-5; D gene ambiguous. Trimming removed 0 bases from V and 3 bases from J, with 12 bases in between. CDR3 length: 15 residues. Germline V CDR1 and CDR2: DFQATT, SNEGSKA (reference sequence). As DNA, the CDR3 is TGCAGTGCTAGAGATCCGCAAGGCTTCAATCAGCCCCAGCATTTT. Translated, it gives CSARDPQGFNQPQHF.

The gene calls are TRBV6-1 and TRBJ2-5, with 9 bases aligning to TRBD2. Trimming cost V 8 bases and J 5 bases; bases outside gene matches: 9. CDR3 size: 14 residues. Germline lookup yields CDR1 MNHNS and CDR2 SASEGT. The DNA for the CDR3 is TGTGCCAGCGGGGTAGCGGGAGTTAGGGAGACCCAGTACTTC. This gives the protein CASGVAGVRETQYF.

This clonotype was seen repeatedly, ten times or more. The chain carries TRBV20-1 and TRBJ2-1; 14 bases are shared with TRBD2. The CDR3 has 15 amino acids. Germline V gives CDR1 DFQATT, CDR2 SNEGSKA (reference sequence). The J segment lost 6 bases and the V segment lost 3 bases, leaving 4 bases of the junction unmatched. CDR3 DNA: TGCAGTGCTAGCCAGGGACTAGCGGGAGTCAATGAGCAGTTCTTC. Residues: CSASQGLAGVNEQFF.

The chain uses TRBV7-9 and TRBJ2-5, with TRBD1 as a possible D gene (6 bases). The CDR3 has 14 amino acids. Germline V gene sequence: CDR1 SEHNR, CDR2 FQNEAQ (reference sequence). V shed 5 bases and J shed 5 bases, with 15 bases lying between them. CDR3 DNA sequence: TGTGCCAGCAGCCTACAGGGTATGGCGGAGACCCAGTACTTC. Protein: CASSLQGMAETQYF.

This clonotype was recorded at least ten times. The V and J genes are TRBV12-3 or TRBV12-4 and TRBJ1-6; D gene unclear. Trimming removed 2 bases from V and 9 bases from J, with 11 bases in between. The CDR3 totals 14 residues. This CDR3 is CASSLSTLSSPLHF. The DNA of the CDR3 is TGTGCCAGCAGTTTATCCACCTTGAGTTCACCCCTCCACTTT.

This clonotype has a count of ten or more. V and J are TRBV20-1 and TRBJ2-1, with D possibly TRBD2 on 5 matching bases. V dropped 5 bases and J dropped 6 bases, with 14 bases sitting between them. Germline-derived CDR1 and CDR2 are DFQATT and SNEGSKA (reference sequence). This CDR3 spans 13 amino acids. CDR3 DNA sequence: TGCAGTGCTGAGCGGAGGAGTGGCAATGAGCAGTTCTTC. Residues: CSAERRSGNEQFF.

This chain joins TRBV5-6 and TRBJ2-5, with 7 bases fitting TRBD1. The CDR3 consists of 15 residues. The germline gives CDR1 SGHDT, CDR2 YYEEEE. The V and J ends lost 1 base and 0 bases, in that order; junction bases with no gene match: 3. CDR3 sequence: CASSLFRGYQETQYF. CDR3 bases: TGTGCCAGCAGCTTGTTCAGGGGGTACCAAGAGACCCAGTACTTC.

This clonotype has a count of ten or more. This chain uses TRBV28 with TRBJ2-7; D could derive from TRBD1 or TRBD2 (6 bases each). CDR1 is MDHEN, CDR2 SYDVKM, per germline. This CDR3 has 17 residues. Trimming took off 7 bases at V and 1 base at J, with 23 bases between the two ends. The CDR3 is CASNSDSPPGVSYEQYF. The CDR3 DNA sequence: TGTGCCAGCAACTCGGACAGCCCCCCGGGGGTATCCTACGAGCAGTACTTC.

The sample holds many counts of this clonotype. CDR3 DNA: TGTGCCAGCAGTTACGGGGACGGCAATCAGCCCCAGCATTTT. It encodes CASSYGDGNQPQHF. This sequence joins TRBV28 and TRBJ1-5; D perhaps matches TRBD1 (5 bases). This CDR3 is built from 14 residues. CDR1 and CDR2 (germline): MDHEN, SYDVKM. V lost 4 bases and J 2 bases, leaving 9 bases between the germline ends.